The clone carrying this T cell receptor beta chain was seen at least ten times. What it binds is not known. The time point was: persistent/refractory GD, antithyroid drugs over 5 years with positive TRAb. PBMCs were the source of the RNA used for TCR sequencing. These data are taken from a study of regulatory T cells in long-lasting Graves disease. Findings of the study overall: Newly diagnosed patients had higher TCR diversity than persistent Graves' patients did.

Arm-PCR of CDR3 regions and iRepertoire HTBI primers were used to build TCR beta libraries. Per the authors' pipeline: Segment identification across samples yielded 62 TRBV and about 13 TRBJ segments. In TCRdb, the multiplex PCR reads were re-called with MiXCR into one record per CDR3 protein. These V and J calls are TCRdb output, not the study's own analysis. This table holds about 470,000 distinct CDR3 sequences, under 25% found once. This specimen consisted of peripheral blood mononuclear cells (PBMCs), obtained when the disease was refractory, from a patient treated with antithyroid drugs. The source is a female donor with Graves disease.

CDR3 nucleotide sequence: TGTGCCAGCAGCCCGGACAGGGGCGAGCAGTACTTC. It specifies CASSPDRGEQYF. V and J are TRBV11-3 and TRBJ2-7; 9 positions agree with TRBD1. The V gene's germline CDR1 is SGHNT and CDR2 YENEEA. The V gene end was trimmed by 5 bases and the J gene end by 6 bases; junction bases not matched to a gene: 2. There are 12 residues in the CDR3.